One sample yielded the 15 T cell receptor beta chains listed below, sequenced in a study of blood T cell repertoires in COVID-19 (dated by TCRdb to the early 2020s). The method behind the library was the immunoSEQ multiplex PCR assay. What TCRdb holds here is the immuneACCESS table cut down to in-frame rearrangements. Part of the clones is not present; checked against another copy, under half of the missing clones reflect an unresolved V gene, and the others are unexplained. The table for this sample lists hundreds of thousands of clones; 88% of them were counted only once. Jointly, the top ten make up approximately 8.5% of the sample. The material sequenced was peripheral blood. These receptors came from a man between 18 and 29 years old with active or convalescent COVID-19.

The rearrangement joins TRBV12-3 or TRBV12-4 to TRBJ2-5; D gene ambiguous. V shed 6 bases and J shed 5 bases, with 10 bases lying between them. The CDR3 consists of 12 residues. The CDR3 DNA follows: TGTGCCAGCAGCTGGGCTCAGGAGACCCAGTACTTC. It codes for CASSWAQETQYF.

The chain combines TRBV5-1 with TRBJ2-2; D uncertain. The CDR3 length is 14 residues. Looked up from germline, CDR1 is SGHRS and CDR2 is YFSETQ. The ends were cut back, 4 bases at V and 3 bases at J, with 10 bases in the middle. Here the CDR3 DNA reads TGCGCCAGCAGCAAAGCGTCGTACACCGGGGAGCTGTTTTTT. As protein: CASSKASYTGELFF.

The CDR3 spells CASSYATGQVFTEAFF. CDR3 in DNA: TGTGCCAGCAGTTACGCCACGGGACAGGTGTTCACTGAAGCTTTCTTT. The chain uses TRBV6-5 and TRBJ1-1; 8 bases match TRBD1. Germline CDR1 reads MNHEY; CDR2 reads SVGAGI. The J segment lost 4 bases and the V segment lost 2 bases, leaving 9 bases of the junction unmatched. The CDR3 sequence is 16 residues long.

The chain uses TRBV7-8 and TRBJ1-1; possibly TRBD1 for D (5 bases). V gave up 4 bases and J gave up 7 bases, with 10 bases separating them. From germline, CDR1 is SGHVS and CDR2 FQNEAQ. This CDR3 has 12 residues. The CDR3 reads CASSSGTGEAFF. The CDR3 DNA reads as TGTGCCAGCAGCTCCGGGACTGGTGAAGCTTTCTTT. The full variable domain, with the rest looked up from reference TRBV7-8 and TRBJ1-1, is GAGVSQSPRYKVAKRGQDVALRCDPISGHVSLFWYQQALGQGPEFLTYFQNEAQLDKSGLPSDRFFAERPEGSVSTLKIQRTQQEDSAVYLCASSSGTGEAFFGQGTRLTVV.

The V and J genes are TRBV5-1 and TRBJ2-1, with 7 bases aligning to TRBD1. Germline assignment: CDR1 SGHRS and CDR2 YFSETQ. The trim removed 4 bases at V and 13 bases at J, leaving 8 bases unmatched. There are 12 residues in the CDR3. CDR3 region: CASSPTGTDQFF. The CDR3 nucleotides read TGCGCCAGCAGCCCGACCGGGACAGATCAGTTCTTC.

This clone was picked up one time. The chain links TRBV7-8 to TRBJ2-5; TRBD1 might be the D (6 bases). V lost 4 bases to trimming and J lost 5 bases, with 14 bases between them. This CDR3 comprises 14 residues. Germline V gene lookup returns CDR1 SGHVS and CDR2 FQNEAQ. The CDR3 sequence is CASSSRQVGETQYF. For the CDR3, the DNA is TGTGCCAGCAGCTCGCGACAGGTCGGCGAGACCCAGTACTTC.

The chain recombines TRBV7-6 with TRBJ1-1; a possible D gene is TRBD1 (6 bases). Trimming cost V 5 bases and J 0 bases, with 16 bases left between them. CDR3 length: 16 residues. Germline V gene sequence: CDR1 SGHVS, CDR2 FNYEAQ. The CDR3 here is CASSPGTSKMNTEAFF. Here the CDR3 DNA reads TGTGCCAGCAGCCCCGGGACAAGCAAAATGAACACTGAAGCTTTCTTT.

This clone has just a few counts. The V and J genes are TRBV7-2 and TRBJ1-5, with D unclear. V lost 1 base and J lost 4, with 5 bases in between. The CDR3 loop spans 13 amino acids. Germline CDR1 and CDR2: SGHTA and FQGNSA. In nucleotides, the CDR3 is TGTGCCAGCAGCTTAGTCGCGAATCAGCCCCAGCATTTT. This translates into CASSLVANQPQHF.

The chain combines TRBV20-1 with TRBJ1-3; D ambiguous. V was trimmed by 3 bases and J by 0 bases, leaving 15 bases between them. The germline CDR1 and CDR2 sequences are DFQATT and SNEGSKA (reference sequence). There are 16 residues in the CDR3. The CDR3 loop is CSASSAGIHSGNTIYF. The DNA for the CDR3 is TGCAGTGCTAGTTCGGCAGGTATCCACTCTGGAAACACCATATATTTT.

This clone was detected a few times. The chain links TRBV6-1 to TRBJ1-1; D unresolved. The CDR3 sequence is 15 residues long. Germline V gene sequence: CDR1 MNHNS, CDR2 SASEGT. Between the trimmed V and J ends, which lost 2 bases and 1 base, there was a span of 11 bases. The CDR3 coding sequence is TGTGCCAGCAGTGAATGGGAGGTGACGAACACTGAAGCTTTCTTT. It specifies CASSEWEVTNTEAFF.

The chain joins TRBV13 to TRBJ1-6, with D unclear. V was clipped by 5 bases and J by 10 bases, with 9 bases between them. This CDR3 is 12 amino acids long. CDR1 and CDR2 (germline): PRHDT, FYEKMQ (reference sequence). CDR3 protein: CASSEPGSPLHF. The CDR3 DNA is TGTGCCAGCAGCGAACCCGGGTCACCCCTCCACTTT.

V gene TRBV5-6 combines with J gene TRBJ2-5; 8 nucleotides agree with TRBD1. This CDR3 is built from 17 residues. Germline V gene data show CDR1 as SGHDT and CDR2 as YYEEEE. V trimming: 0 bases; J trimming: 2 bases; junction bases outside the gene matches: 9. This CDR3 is CASSLEGRGPTQETQYF. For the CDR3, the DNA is TGTGCCAGCAGCTTGGAAGGCAGGGGGCCTACTCAAGAGACCCAGTACTTC.

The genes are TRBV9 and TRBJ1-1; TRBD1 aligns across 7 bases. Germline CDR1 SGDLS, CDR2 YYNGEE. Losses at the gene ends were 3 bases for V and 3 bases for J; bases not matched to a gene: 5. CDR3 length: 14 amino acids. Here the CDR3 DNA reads TGTGCCAGCAGCGCAAGGGGGCTGGACACTGAAGCTTTCTTT. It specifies CASSARGLDTEAFF.

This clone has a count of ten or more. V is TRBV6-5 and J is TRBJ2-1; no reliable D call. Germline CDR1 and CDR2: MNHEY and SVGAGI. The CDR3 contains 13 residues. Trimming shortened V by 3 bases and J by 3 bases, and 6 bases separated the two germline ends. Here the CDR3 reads CASSYDFYNEQFF. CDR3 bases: TGTGCCAGCAGTTATGACTTCTACAATGAGCAGTTCTTC.

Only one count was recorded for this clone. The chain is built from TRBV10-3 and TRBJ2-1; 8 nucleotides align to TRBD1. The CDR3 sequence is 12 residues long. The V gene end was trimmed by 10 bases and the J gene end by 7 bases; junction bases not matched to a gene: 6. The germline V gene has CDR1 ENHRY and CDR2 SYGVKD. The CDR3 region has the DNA TGTGCCACCCAAGGACAGGGTAATGAGCAGTTCTTC. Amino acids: CATQGQGNEQFF.